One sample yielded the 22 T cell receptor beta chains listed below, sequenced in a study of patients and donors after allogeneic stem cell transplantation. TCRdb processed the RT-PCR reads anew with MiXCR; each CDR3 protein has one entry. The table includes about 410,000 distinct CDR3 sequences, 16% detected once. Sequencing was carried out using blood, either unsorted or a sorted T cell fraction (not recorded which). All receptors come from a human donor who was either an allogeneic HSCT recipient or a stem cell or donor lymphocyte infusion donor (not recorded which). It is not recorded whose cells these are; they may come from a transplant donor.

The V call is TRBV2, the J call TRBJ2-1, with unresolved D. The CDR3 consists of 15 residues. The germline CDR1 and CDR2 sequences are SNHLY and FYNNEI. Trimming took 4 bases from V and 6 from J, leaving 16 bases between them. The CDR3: CASSAPGPMANEQFF. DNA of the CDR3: TGTGCCAGCAGTGCTCCGGGTCCCATGGCCAATGAGCAGTTCTTC.

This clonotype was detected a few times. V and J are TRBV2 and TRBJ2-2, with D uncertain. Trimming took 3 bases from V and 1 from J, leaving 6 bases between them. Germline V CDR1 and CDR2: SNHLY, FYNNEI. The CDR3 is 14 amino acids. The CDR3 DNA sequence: TGTGCCAGCAGTGACAGAAAGAACACCGGGGAGCTGTTTTTT. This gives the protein CASSDRKNTGELFF.

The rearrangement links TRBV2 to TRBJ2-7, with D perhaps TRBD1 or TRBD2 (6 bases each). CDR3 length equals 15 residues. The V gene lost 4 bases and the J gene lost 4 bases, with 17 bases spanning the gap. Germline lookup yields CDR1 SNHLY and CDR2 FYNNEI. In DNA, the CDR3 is TGTGCCAGCAGTGCCGGAGGGGGGCGCAGGTACGAGCAGTACTTC. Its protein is CASSAGGGRRYEQYF. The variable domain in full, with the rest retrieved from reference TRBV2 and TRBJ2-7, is EPEVTQTPSHQVTQMGQEVILRCVPISNHLYFYWYRQILGQKVEFLVSFYNNEISEKSEIFDDQFSVERPDGSNFTLKIRSTKLEDSAMYFCASSAGGGRRYEQYFGPGTRLTVT.

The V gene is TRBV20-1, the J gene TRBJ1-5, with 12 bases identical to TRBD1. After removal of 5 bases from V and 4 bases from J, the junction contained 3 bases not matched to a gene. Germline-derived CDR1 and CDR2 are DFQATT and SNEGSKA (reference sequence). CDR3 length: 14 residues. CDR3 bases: TGCAGTGCTCGGGACAGGGGGCGAAATCAGCCCCAGCATTTT. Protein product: CSARDRGRNQPQHF.

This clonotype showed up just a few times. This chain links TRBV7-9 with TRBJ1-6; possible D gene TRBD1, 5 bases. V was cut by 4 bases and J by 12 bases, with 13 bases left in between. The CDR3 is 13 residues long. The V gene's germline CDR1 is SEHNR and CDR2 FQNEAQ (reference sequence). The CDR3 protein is CASSSGQFGPLHF. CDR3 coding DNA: TGTGCCAGCAGCTCGGGGCAATTTGGACCCCTCCACTTT.

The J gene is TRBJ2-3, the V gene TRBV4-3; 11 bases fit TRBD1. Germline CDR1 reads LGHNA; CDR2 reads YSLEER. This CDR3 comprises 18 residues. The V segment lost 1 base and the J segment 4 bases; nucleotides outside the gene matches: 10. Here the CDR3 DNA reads TGCGCCAGCAGCCAAGTGTTTGGGACAGGGGGTTCTGCAGATACGCAGTATTTT. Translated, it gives CASSQVFGTGGSADTQYF.

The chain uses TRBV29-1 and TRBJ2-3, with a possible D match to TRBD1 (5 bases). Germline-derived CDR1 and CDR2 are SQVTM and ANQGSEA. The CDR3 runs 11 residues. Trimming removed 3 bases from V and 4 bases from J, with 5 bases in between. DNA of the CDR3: TGCAGCGTTGACAGGGCAGATACGCAGTATTTT. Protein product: CSVDRADTQYF.

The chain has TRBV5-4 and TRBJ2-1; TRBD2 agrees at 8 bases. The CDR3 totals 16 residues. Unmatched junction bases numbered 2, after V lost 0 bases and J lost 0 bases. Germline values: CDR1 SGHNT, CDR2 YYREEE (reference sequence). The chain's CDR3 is CASSLGGRSSYNEQFF. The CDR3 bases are TGTGCCAGCAGCTTGGGCGGGAGGAGCTCCTACAATGAGCAGTTCTTC.

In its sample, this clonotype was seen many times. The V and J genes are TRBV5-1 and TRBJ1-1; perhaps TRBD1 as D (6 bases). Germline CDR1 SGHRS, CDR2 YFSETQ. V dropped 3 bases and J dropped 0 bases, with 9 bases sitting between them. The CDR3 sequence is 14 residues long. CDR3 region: CASSSQGMNTEAFF. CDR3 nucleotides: TGCGCCAGCAGCTCCCAGGGGATGAACACTGAAGCTTTCTTT.

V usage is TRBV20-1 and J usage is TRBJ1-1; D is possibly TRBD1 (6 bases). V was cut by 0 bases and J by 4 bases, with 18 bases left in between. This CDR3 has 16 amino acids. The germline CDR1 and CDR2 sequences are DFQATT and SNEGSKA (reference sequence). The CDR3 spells CSARDDRSRRSTEAFF. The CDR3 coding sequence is TGCAGTGCTAGAGACGACAGGAGTCGGAGGAGCACTGAAGCTTTCTTT.

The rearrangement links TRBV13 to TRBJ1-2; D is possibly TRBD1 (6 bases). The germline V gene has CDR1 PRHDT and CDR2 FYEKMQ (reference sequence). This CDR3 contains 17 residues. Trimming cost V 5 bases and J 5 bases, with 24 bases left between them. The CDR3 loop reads CASSPNWTAKKGYGYTF. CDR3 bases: TGTGCCAGCAGCCCCAACTGGACAGCCAAGAAAGGGTATGGCTACACCTTC.

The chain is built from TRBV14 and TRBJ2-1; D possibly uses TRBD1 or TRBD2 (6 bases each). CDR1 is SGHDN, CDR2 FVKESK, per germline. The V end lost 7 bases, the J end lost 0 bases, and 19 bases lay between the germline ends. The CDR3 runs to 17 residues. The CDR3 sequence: CASTPGTGTLSYNEQFF. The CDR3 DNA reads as TGTGCCAGCACCCCGGGTACAGGGACTCTCTCCTACAATGAGCAGTTCTTC.

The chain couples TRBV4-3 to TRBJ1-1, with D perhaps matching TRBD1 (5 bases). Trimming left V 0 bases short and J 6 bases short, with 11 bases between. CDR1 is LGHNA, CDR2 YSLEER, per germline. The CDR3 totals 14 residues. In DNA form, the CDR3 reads TGCGCCAGCAGCCAAGATGGGGGAGAGGCTGAAGCTTTCTTT. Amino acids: CASSQDGGEAEAFF.

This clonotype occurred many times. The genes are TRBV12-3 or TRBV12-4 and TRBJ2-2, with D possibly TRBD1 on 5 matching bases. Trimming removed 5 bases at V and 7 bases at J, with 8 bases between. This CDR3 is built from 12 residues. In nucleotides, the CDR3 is TGTGCCAGCAGTCAGGGTATCGGGGAGCTGTTTTTT. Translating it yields CASSQGIGELFF.

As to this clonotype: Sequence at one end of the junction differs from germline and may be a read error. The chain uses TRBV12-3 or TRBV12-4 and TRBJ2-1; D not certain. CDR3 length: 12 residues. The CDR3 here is CASSLGSPSKIF. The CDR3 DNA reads TGTGCCAGCAGTTTAGGTAGTCCTTCTAAAATCTTC.

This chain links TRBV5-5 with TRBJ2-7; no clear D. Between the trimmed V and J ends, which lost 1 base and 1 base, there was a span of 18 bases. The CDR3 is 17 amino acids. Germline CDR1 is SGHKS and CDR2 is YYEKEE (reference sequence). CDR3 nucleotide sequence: TGTGCCAGCAGCTTGAAGTTTGGGCAGAAACCATCCTACGAGCAGTACTTC. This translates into CASSLKFGQKPSYEQYF.

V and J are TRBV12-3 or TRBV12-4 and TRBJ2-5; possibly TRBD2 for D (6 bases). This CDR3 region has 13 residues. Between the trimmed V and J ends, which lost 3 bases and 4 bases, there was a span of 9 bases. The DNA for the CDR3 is TGTGCCAGCAGTTTGACTAGACGAGAGACCCAGTACTTC. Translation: CASSLTRRETQYF.

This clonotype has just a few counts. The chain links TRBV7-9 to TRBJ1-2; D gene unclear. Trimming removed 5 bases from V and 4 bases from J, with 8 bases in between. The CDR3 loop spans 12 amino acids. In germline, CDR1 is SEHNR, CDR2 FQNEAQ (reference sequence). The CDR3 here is CASSLRAYGYTF. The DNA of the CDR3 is TGTGCCAGCAGCCTCCGGGCCTATGGCTACACCTTC.

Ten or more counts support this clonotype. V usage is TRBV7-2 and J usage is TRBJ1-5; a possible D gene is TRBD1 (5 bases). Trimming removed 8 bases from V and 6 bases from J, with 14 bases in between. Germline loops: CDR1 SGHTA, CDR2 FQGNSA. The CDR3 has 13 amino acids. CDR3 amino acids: CASGSQGGQPQHF. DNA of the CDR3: TGTGCCAGCGGGTCCCAGGGAGGTCAGCCCCAGCATTTT.

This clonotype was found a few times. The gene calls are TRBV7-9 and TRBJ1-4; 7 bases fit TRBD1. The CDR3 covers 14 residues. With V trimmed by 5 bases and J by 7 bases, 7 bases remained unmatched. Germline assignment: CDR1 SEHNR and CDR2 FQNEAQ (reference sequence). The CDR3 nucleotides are TGTGCCAGCAGCAACCGGGACAGTGGTGAAAAACTGTTTTTT. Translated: CASSNRDSGEKLFF.

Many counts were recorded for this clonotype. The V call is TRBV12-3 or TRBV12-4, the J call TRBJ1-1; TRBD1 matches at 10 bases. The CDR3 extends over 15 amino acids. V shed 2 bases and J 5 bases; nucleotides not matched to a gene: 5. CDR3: CASSLRDRGWTEAFF. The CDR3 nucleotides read TGTGCCAGCAGTTTAAGGGACAGGGGTTGGACTGAAGCTTTCTTT.

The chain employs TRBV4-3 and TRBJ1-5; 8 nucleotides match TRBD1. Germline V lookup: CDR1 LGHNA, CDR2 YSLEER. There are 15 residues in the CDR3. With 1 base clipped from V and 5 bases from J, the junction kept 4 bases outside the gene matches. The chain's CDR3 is CASSQVQQGDQPQHF. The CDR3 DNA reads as TGCGCCAGCAGCCAAGTACAACAGGGGGATCAGCCCCAGCATTTT.